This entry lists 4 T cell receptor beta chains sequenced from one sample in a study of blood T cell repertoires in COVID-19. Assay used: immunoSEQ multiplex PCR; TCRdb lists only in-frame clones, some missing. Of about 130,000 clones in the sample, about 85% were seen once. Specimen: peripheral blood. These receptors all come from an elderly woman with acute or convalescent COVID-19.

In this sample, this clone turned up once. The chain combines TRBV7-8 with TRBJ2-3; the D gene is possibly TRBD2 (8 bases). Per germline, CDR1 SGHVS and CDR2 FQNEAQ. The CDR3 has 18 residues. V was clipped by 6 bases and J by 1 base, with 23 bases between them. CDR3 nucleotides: TGTGCCAGCAGACAGGGGCCCGGGACTAGAGCGGGCACAGATACGCAGTATTTT. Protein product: CASRQGPGTRAGTDTQYF.

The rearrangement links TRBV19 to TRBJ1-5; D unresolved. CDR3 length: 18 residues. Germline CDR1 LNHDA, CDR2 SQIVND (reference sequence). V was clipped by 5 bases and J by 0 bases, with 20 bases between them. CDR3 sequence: CASSPQFRGRNSNQPQHF. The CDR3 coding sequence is TGTGCCAGTAGTCCCCAGTTCCGGGGTCGGAATAGCAATCAGCCCCAGCATTTT.

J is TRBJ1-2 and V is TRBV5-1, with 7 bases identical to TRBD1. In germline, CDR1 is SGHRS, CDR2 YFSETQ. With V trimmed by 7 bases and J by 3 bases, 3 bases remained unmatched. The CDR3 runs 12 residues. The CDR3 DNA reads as TGCGCCAGCGGGGGACAGTACTATGGCTACACCTTC. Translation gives CASGGQYYGYTF.

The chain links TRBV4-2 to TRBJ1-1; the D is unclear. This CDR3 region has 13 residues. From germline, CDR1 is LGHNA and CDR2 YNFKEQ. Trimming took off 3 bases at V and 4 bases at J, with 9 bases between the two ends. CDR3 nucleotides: TGTGCCAGCAGCCAGGAGTCCTTCACTGAAGCTTTCTTT. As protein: CASSQESFTEAFF.